This T cell receptor beta chain was captured in a study of blood T cell repertoires in COVID-19. Across the study: The study drew acute and convalescent COVID-19 samples from the United States, Italy and Spain. In each case, the material was cDNA or gDNA derived from T cells, B-cell-depleted T cells, or PBMCs.

The authors' processing: Estimates of nucleated cell counts were drawn from the amplification of reference gene primers. Repertoires were generated with immunoSEQ multiplex PCR, while TCRdb's copy carries only in-frame clones and drops some. V, J and clone size derive from that table, while D and trimming were established from the DNA sequence. The table records 78,000 or so clones, around four fifths of them present only once. The V gene end was trimmed by 0 bases and the J gene end by 7 bases; junction bases not matched to a gene: 5. Germline V gene data show CDR1 as MNHEY and CDR2 as SVGAGI. This CDR3 is built from 14 residues.

This TCR was recovered from a human donor in a cohort sampled during active COVID-19. The material sequenced was peripheral blood. The rearrangement links TRBV6-5 to TRBJ2-7; 8 bases fit TRBD1. CDR3 coding DNA: TGTGCCAGCAGTTACTCGTTACAGGGGGATGAGCAGTACTTC. This gives the protein CASSYSLQGDEQYF.